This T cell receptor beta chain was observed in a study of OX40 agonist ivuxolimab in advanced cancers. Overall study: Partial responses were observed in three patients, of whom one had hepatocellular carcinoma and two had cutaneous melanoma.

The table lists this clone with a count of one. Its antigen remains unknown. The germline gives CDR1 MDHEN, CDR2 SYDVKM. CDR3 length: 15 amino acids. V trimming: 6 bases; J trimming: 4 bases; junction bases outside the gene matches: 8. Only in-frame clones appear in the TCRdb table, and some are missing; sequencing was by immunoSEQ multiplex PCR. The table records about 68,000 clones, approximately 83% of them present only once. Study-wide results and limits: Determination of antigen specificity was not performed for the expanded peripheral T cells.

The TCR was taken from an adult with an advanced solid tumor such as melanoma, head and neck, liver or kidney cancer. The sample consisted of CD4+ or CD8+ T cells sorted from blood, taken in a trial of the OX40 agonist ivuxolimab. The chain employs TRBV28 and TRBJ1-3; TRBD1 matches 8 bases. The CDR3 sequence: CASSWRQGFGNTIYF. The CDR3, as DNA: TGTGCCAGCAGCTGGAGACAGGGGTTCGGAAACACCATATATTTT.